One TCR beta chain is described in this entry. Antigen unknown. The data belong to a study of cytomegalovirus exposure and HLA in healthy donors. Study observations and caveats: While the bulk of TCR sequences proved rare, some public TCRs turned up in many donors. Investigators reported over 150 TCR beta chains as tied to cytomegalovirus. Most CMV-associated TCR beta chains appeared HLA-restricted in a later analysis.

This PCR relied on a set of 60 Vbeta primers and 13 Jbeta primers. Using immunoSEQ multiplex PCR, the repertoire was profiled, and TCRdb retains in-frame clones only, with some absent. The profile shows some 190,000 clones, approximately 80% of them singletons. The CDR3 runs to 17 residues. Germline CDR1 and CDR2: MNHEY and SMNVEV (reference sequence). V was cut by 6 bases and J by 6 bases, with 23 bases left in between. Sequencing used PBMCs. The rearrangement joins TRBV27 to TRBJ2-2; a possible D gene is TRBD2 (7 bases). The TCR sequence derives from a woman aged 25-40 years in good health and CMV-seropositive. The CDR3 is CASSSRKGGAYAGELFF. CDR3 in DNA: TGTGCCAGCAGCTCTAGAAAAGGGGGGGCTTATGCCGGGGAGCTGTTTTTT.